These 30 T cell receptor beta chains were sequenced from one sample in a study of blood T cell repertoires in COVID-19. Assay used: immunoSEQ multiplex PCR; TCRdb lists only in-frame clones, some missing. Counted here are approximately 290,000 clones, approximately 86% occurring once; the ten biggest clones make up approximately 2%. The specimen sequenced was peripheral blood. The receptor set was obtained from a man between 18 and 29 years old with active or convalescent COVID-19.

In this sample, this clone turned up once. This CDR3 reads CASGAEVAGPGELFF. CDR3 DNA sequence: TGTGCCAGCGGGGCCGAGGTAGCGGGTCCCGGGGAGCTGTTTTTT. This chain uses TRBV2 with TRBJ2-2, with 7 nucleotides matching TRBD2. V was clipped by 8 bases and J by 6 bases; unmatched bases: 12. The CDR3 consists of 15 residues. Germline loops: CDR1 SNHLY, CDR2 FYNNEI. Variable domain in full (rest from reference TRBV2 and TRBJ2-2): EPEVTQTPSHQVTQMGQEVILRCVPISNHLYFYWYRQILGQKVEFLVSFYNNEISEKSEIFDDQFSVERPDGSNFTLKIRSTKLEDSAMYFCASGAEVAGPGELFFGEGSRLTVL.

The chain couples TRBV6-6 to TRBJ1-6; maybe TRBD1 (5 bases). The CDR3 totals 15 residues. Trimming took 0 bases from V and 7 from J, leaving 10 bases between them. Germline loops: CDR1 MNHNY, CDR2 SVGAGI (reference sequence). The CDR3 spells CASSYSQGYNSPLHF. Written as DNA, the CDR3 is TGTGCCAGCAGTTACTCGCAGGGCTACAATTCACCCCTCCACTTT.

This clone was seen only a few times. The chain couples TRBV6-2 or TRBV6-3 to TRBJ2-7, with D possibly matching TRBD2 (6 bases). The CDR3 length is 14 residues. Between the trimmed V and J ends, which lost 7 bases and 3 bases, there was a span of 16 bases. Germline CDR1 is MNHEY and CDR2 is SVGEGT. CDR3 sequence reads: CASNPRGGIYEQYF. CDR3 bases: TGTGCCAGCAACCCACGGGGCGGGATCTACGAGCAGTACTTC.

V is TRBV4-1 and J is TRBJ2-2, with D maybe TRBD2 (6 bases). Germline-derived CDR1 and CDR2 are MGHRA and YSYEKL. This CDR3 region has 15 residues. Trimming pared 4 bases from V and 3 bases from J, leaving 12 bases between. The CDR3 nucleotides are TGCGCCAGCAGCCCGCGGGAAGGTTACACCGGGGAGCTGTTTTTT. It translates to CASSPREGYTGELFF.

The chain employs TRBV28 and TRBJ2-3; the match to TRBD1 covers 9 bases. The CDR3 has 15 amino acids. From germline, CDR1 is MDHEN and CDR2 SYDVKM. The V and J ends lost 8 bases and 1 base, in that order; junction bases with no gene match: 7. The DNA of the CDR3 is TGTGCCAGCTTGGGGGGGGACAGGGGCACAGATACGCAGTATTTT. Amino acid sequence: CASLGGDRGTDTQYF.

In regard to this clone: Just one base apart from a much larger clone, this may be a read error. The chain couples TRBV6-6 to TRBJ2-3; D is uncertain. This CDR3 has 12 amino acids. V was clipped by 6 bases and J by 3 bases, with 7 bases between them. The germline V gene has CDR1 MNHNY and CDR2 SVGAGI (reference sequence). CDR3 residues: CASSRLTDTQYF. CDR3 DNA sequence: TGTGCCAGCAGCCGACTTACAGATACGCAGTATTTT.

The genes are TRBV28 and TRBJ1-1; possibly TRBD1 for D (6 bases). From germline, CDR1 is MDHEN and CDR2 SYDVKM. V lost 7 bases and J lost 0, with 12 bases in between. This CDR3 spans 14 amino acids. CDR3: CASTETGMNTEAFF. In nucleotides, the CDR3 is TGTGCCAGCACCGAGACAGGCATGAACACTGAAGCTTTCTTT.

This sequence joins TRBV4-1 and TRBJ1-2, with D possibly being TRBD1 (5 bases). Trimming pared 1 base from V and 4 bases from J, leaving 10 bases between. The CDR3 extends over 14 amino acids. CDR1 MGHRA and CDR2 YSYEKL come from the germline V gene. This CDR3 is CASSQGEQVYGYTF. CDR3 DNA sequence: TGCGCCAGCAGCCAAGGAGAACAGGTCTATGGCTACACCTTC.

This chain links TRBV4-1 with TRBJ2-3; D not resolved. Trimming took off 4 bases at V and 1 base at J, with 12 bases between the two ends. Germline V gene lookup returns CDR1 MGHRA and CDR2 YSYEKL. The CDR3 is 15 residues long. CDR3: CASSRAGSGTDTQYF. CDR3 nucleotides: TGCGCCAGCAGCCGAGCAGGATCTGGCACAGATACGCAGTATTTT.

The genes are TRBV27 and TRBJ2-7; D uncertain. Germline V gives CDR1 MNHEY, CDR2 SMNVEV (reference sequence). This CDR3 is built from 12 residues. The germline V and J ends were trimmed by 4 bases and 4 bases, with 8 bases remaining between them. Here the CDR3 DNA reads TGTGCCAGCAGTTCCTACCCTTACGAGCAGTACTTC. Translation: CASSSYPYEQYF.

The chain recombines TRBV7-9 with TRBJ2-7; D might be TRBD1 (6 bases). This CDR3 contains 16 residues. Germline CDR1 SEHNR, CDR2 FQNEAQ (reference sequence). Deletions cut 5 bases from V and 0 bases from J, with 17 bases between. The CDR3: CASSPKMADSSYEQYF. In DNA form, the CDR3 reads TGTGCCAGCAGCCCTAAAATGGCGGACAGCTCCTACGAGCAGTACTTC.

CDR3 protein: CASSQEPQGAQTEAFF. The CDR3, as DNA: TGCGCCAGCAGCCAGGAGCCCCAGGGGGCGCAAACTGAAGCTTTCTTT. The chain links TRBV4-1 to TRBJ1-1, with 8 positions matching TRBD1. Germline V gives CDR1 MGHRA, CDR2 YSYEKL. The CDR3 consists of 16 residues. The V gene end was trimmed by 3 bases and the J gene end by 5 bases; junction bases not matched to a gene: 11.

The rearrangement uses TRBV7-5 and TRBJ2-1; the table's D gene call, TRBD1, was not cross checked with the DNA. TRBV7-5 is a known pseudogene. The CDR3 totals 18 residues. CDR3 protein: CARSPSRRRQGALNEQFF. The DNA for the CDR3 is TGTGCCAGAAGCCCCAGCCGACGAAGACAGGGGGCTTTGAATGAGCAGTTCTTC.

CDR3 amino acids: CASSREKGTDTQYF. The DNA of the CDR3 is TGTGCCAGCAGCCGGGAGAAGGGCACAGATACGCAGTATTTT. The chain carries TRBV7-2 and TRBJ2-3; the D gene is possibly TRBD2 (6 bases). V lost 5 bases and J 1 base, leaving 10 bases between the germline ends. Germline V gene lookup returns CDR1 SGHTA and CDR2 FQGNSA. The CDR3 runs 14 residues.

This clone is a singleton in its sample. The CDR3 sequence is CASSSSGQTSGNTIYF. Here the CDR3 DNA reads TGTGCCAGCAGCTCATCTGGACAGACCTCTGGAAACACCATATATTTT. The chain is built from TRBV7-9 and TRBJ1-3; maybe TRBD1 (6 bases). Deletions cut 4 bases from V and 0 bases from J, with 13 bases between. There are 16 residues in the CDR3. The germline gives CDR1 SEHNR, CDR2 FQNEAQ (reference sequence).

The gene calls are TRBV9 and TRBJ1-1, with unresolved D. CDR3 length: 13 residues. Per germline, CDR1 SGDLS and CDR2 YYNGEE. V was pared by 4 bases and J by 1 base, with 8 bases between. In DNA, the CDR3 is TGTGCCAGCAGCTCGGGATCGAACACTGAAGCTTTCTTT. Its translation is CASSSGSNTEAFF.

The chain has TRBV28 and TRBJ1-5; D call uncertain. The V gene's germline CDR1 is MDHEN and CDR2 SYDVKM. V was cut by 4 bases and J by 7 bases, with 14 bases left in between. The CDR3 has 14 amino acids. CDR3 DNA sequence: TGTGCCAGCAGTTCCTCACCGACGGGGCAGCCCCAGCATTTT. Amino acid sequence: CASSSSPTGQPQHF.

The chain links TRBV4-1 to TRBJ2-3; a weak D match, TRBD2 (6 bases). V shed 0 bases and J shed 4 bases, with 20 bases lying between them. Germline CDR1 is MGHRA and CDR2 is YSYEKL. The CDR3 sequence is 18 residues long. CDR3 sequence (DNA): TGCGCCAGCAGCCAAGACGGGGAGGTGGGGGAGGTTGCAGATACGCAGTATTTT. It codes for CASSQDGEVGEVADTQYF.

The chain employs TRBV18 and TRBJ1-6; D gene unclear. Germline V gene lookup returns CDR1 KGHSH and CDR2 LQKENI. The CDR3 is made up of 14 amino acids. The V and J ends lost 4 bases and 5 bases respectively, with 9 bases between them. CDR3 in DNA: TGTGCCAGCTCACTAGCCGCCAATAATTCACCCCTCCACTTT. Its protein product is CASSLAANNSPLHF.

This chain uses TRBV7-2 with TRBJ1-2, with a weak D call TRBD1 (5 bases). V lost 1 base and J 2 bases, leaving 8 bases between the germline ends. From germline, CDR1 is SGHTA and CDR2 FQGNSA. The CDR3 extends over 14 amino acids. The CDR3 region is CASSLVNRNYGYTF. The CDR3 nucleotides read TGTGCCAGCAGCTTAGTGAACAGGAACTATGGCTACACCTTC.

The J gene is TRBJ2-1, the V gene TRBV5-6, with 8 bases lining up with TRBD2. Losses at the gene ends were 4 bases for V and 2 bases for J; bases not matched to a gene: 5. Per the germline V gene, CDR1 is SGHDT and CDR2 is YYEEEE. CDR3 length: 15 amino acids. CDR3 DNA sequence: TGTGCCAGCAGCCACGGACTAGCAGCCTACAATGAGCAGTTCTTC. This sequence encodes CASSHGLAAYNEQFF.

The J gene is TRBJ2-5, the V gene TRBV5-1; no reliable D call. Germline V gives CDR1 SGHRS, CDR2 YFSETQ. Trimming shortened V by 0 bases and J by 1 base, and 7 bases separated the two germline ends. The CDR3 covers 14 residues. CDR3 DNA: TGCGCCAGCAGCTTGGCTCCTAGCCAAGAGACCCAGTACTTC. As protein: CASSLAPSQETQYF.

This clone is a singleton in its sample. The V gene is TRBV15, the J gene TRBJ2-1; 15 nucleotides align to TRBD2. The trim removed 1 base at V and 9 bases at J, leaving 7 bases unmatched. Germline assignment: CDR1 LNHNV and CDR2 YYDKDF (reference sequence). The CDR3 sequence is 17 residues long. For the CDR3, the DNA is TGTGCCACCAGCAGAGGGACTAGCGGGAGGGTTTCTTCTGAGCAGTTCTTC. Translation gives CATSRGTSGRVSSEQFF.

The genes are TRBV11-2 and TRBJ2-1; D gene uncertain. Trimming took off 5 bases at V and 0 bases at J, with 5 bases between the two ends. The CDR3 runs 13 residues. Germline V gives CDR1 SGHAT, CDR2 FQNNGV. CDR3 bases: TGTGCCAGCAGCCTAATCTCCTACAATGAGCAGTTCTTC. This sequence encodes CASSLISYNEQFF.

V is TRBV9 and J is TRBJ2-1; 10 nucleotides align to TRBD2. The junction had 1 base not matched to a gene; V was cut back by 3 bases and J by 4 bases. Looked up from germline, CDR1 is SGDLS and CDR2 is YYNGEE. This CDR3 has 14 residues. The CDR3 DNA follows: TGTGCCAGCAGCGGTAGCGGGAGGTACAATGAGCAGTTCTTC. This codes for CASSGSGRYNEQFF.

The chain couples TRBV5-1 to TRBJ2-1, with a tentative D call TRBD2 (8 bases). V was pared by 0 bases and J by 2 bases, with 15 bases between. Per the germline V gene, CDR1 is SGHRS and CDR2 is YFSETQ. This CDR3 has 17 amino acids. CDR3 loop: CASSLDLSGTAYNEQFF. The DNA of the CDR3 is TGCGCCAGCAGCTTGGATCTTAGCGGGACAGCCTACAATGAGCAGTTCTTC.

The rearrangement links TRBV29-1 to TRBJ1-2; 8 bases are a match to TRBD1. Germline V gene lookup returns CDR1 SQVTM and CDR2 ANQGSEA. The V gene end was trimmed by 7 bases and the J gene end by 6 bases; junction bases not matched to a gene: 4. The CDR3 consists of 11 residues. Written as DNA, the CDR3 is TGCAGCGCCCCAGGGGGCCATGGCTACACCTTC. This encodes CSAPGGHGYTF.

The chain couples TRBV4-1 to TRBJ2-3, with D unclear. V was shortened by 1 base and J by 0 bases, with 8 bases between the two germline ends. This CDR3 is 15 amino acids long. The V gene's germline CDR1 is MGHRA and CDR2 YSYEKL. The CDR3 DNA reads as TGCGCCAGCAGCCAAGTAGCAATTAGCACAGATACGCAGTATTTT. It codes for CASSQVAISTDTQYF.

The chain recombines TRBV14 with TRBJ1-6; D perhaps matches TRBD1 (6 bases). Trimming cost V 4 bases and J 8 bases, with 18 bases left between them. Germline-derived CDR1 and CDR2 are SGHDN and FVKESK. The CDR3 has 16 residues. The chain's CDR3 is CASSPLAAGVDSPLHF. CDR3 in DNA: TGTGCCAGCAGCCCGCTAGCGGCAGGGGTGGATTCACCCCTCCACTTT.

V gene TRBV28 combines with J gene TRBJ2-1, with 8 bases lining up with TRBD2. CDR1 MDHEN and CDR2 SYDVKM come from the germline V gene. The CDR3 totals 15 residues. J lost 4 bases, V lost 5 bases, and 7 bases had no gene match. The CDR3 nucleotides read TGTGCCAGCAGTGCAACTAGCGGACTATACAATGAGCAGTTCTTC. It translates to CASSATSGLYNEQFF.